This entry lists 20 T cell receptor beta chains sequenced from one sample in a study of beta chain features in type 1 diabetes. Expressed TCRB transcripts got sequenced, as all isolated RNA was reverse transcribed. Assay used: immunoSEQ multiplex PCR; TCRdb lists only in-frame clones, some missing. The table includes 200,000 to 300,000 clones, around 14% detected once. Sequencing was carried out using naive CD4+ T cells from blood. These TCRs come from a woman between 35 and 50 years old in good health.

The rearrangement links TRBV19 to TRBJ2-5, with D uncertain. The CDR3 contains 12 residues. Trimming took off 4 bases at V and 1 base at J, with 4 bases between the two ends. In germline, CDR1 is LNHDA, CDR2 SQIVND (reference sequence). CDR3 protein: CASSKSQETQYF. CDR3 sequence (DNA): TGTGCCAGTAGTAAGAGCCAAGAGACCCAGTACTTC.

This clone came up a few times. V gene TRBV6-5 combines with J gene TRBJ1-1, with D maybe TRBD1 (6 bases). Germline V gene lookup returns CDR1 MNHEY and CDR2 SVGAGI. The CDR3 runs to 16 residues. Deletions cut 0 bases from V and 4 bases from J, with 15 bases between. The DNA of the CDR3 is TGTGCCAGCAGTTACTCCTCGACAGGAGCGAGCACTGAAGCTTTCTTT. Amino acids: CASSYSSTGASTEAFF.

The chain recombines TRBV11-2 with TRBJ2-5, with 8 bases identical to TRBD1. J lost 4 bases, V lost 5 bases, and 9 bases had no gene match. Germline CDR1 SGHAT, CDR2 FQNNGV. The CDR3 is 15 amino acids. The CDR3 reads CASSQRQGAGETQYF. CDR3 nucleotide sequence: TGTGCCAGCAGCCAGAGGCAGGGGGCAGGAGAGACCCAGTACTTC.

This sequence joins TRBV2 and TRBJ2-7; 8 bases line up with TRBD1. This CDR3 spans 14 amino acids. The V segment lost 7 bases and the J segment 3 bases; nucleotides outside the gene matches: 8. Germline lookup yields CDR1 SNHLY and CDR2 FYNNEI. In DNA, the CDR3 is TGTGCCAGCATGATGGACAGGGCCAGCTACGAGCAGTACTTC. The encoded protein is CASMMDRASYEQYF.

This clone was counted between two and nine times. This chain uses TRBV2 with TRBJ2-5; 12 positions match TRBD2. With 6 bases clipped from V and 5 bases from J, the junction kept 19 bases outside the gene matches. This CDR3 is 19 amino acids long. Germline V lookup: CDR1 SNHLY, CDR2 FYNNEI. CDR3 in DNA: TGTGCCAGCAGAGTCCCCCTGACTAGCGGGGGCCCTGTCTGGGAGACCCAGTACTTC. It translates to CASRVPLTSGGPVWETQYF. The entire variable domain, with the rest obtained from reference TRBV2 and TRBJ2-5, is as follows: EPEVTQTPSHQVTQMGQEVILRCVPISNHLYFYWYRQILGQKVEFLVSFYNNEISEKSEIFDDQFSVERPDGSNFTLKIRSTKLEDSAMYFCASRVPLTSGGPVWETQYFGPGTRLLVL.

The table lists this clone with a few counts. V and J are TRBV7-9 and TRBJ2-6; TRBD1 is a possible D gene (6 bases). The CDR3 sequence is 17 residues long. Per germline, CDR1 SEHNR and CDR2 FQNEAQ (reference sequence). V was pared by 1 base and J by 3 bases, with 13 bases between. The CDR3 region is CASSLGGQGNGANVLTF. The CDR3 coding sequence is TGTGCCAGCAGCTTAGGAGGGCAGGGGAATGGGGCCAACGTCCTGACTTTC.

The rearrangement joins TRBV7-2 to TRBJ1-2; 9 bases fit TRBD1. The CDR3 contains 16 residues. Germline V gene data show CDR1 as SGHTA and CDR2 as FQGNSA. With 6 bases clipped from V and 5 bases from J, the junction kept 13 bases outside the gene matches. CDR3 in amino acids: CASRPRSTGGWYGYTF. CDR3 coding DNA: TGTGCCAGCAGACCCCGATCGACAGGGGGTTGGTATGGCTACACCTTC.

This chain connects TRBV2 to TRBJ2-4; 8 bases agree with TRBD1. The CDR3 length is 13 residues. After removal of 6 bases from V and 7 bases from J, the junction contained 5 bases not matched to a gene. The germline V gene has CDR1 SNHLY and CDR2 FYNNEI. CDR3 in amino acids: CASSARTGNIQYF. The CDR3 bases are TGTGCCAGCAGCGCCCGGACAGGGAACATTCAGTACTTC.

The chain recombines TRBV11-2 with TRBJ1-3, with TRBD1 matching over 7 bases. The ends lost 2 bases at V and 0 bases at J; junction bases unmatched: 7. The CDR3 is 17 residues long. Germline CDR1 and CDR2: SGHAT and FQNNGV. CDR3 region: CASSLQGVRSSGNTIYF. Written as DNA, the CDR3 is TGTGCCAGCAGCTTACAGGGGGTCCGGTCCTCTGGAAACACCATATATTTT. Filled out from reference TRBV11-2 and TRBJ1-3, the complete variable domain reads EAGVAQSPRYKIIEKRQSVAFWCNPISGHATLYWYQQILGQGPKLLIQFQNNGVVDDSQLPKDRFSAERLKGVDSTLKIQPAKLEDSAVYLCASSLQGVRSSGNTIYFGEGSWLTVV.

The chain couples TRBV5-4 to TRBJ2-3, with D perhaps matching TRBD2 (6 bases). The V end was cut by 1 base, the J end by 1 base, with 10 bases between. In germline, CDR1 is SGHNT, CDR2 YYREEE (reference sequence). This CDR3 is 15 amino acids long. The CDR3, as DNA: TGTGCCAGCAGCTTGCCCCAGCGGGGCACAGATACGCAGTATTTT. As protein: CASSLPQRGTDTQYF. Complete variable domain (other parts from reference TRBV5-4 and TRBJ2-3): ETGVTQSPTHLIKTRGQQVTLRCSSQSGHNTVSWYQQALGQGPQFIFQYYREEENGRGNFPPRFSGLQFPNYSSELNVNALELDDSALYLCASSLPQRGTDTQYFGPGTRLTVL.

In nucleotides, the CDR3 is TGCGCCAGCAGCCCCGACAGGGCCACCATATATTTT. Translating gives CASSPDRATIYF. V and J are TRBV5-1 and TRBJ1-3, with 7 bases lining up with TRBD1. Per the germline V gene, CDR1 is SGHRS and CDR2 is YFSETQ. The ends lost 4 bases at V and 9 bases at J; junction bases unmatched: 4. CDR3 length: 12 amino acids.

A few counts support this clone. The CDR3 here is CASSHTPERGGRTDTQYF. The DNA for the CDR3 is TGTGCCAGCAGCCACACCCCGGAGCGGGGGGGCCGCACAGATACGCAGTATTTT. The chain is built from TRBV7-2 and TRBJ2-3; 10 bases match TRBD2. From germline, CDR1 is SGHTA and CDR2 FQGNSA. The CDR3 loop spans 18 amino acids. J gave up 1 base and V 5 bases, and 12 bases lay outside the gene matches.

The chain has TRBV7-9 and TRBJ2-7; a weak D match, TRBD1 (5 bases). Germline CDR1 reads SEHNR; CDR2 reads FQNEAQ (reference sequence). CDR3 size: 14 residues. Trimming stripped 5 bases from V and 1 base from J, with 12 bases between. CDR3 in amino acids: CASSEAPGSYEQYF. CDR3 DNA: TGTGCCAGCAGCGAAGCCCCAGGGTCCTACGAGCAGTACTTC.

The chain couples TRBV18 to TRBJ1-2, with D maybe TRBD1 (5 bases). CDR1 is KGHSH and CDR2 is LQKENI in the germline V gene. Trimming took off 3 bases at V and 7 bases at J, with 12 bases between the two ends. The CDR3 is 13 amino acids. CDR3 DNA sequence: TGTGCCAGCTCACCGGACAAGTCGAGTGGCTACACCTTC. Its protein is CASSPDKSSGYTF.

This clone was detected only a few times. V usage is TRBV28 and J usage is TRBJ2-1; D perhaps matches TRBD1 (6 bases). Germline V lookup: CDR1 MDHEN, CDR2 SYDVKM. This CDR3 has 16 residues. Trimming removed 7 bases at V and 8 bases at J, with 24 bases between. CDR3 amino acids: CASTSAGYREKDEQFF. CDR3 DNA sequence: TGTGCCAGCACCTCAGCCGGGTACAGGGAAAAAGATGAGCAGTTCTTC.

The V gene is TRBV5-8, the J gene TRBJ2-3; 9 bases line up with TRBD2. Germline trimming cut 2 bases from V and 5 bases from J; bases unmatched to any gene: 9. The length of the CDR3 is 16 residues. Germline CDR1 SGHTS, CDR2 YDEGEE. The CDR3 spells CASSFSQRGAEDTQYF. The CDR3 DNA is TGTGCCAGCAGCTTTTCCCAGCGGGGGGCGGAAGATACGCAGTATTTT.

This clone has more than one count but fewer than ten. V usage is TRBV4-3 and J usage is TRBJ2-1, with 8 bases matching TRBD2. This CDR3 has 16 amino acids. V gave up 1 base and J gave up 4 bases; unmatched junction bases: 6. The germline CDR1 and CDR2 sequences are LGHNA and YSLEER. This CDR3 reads CASSQGGLVGYNEQFF. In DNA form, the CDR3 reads TGCGCCAGCAGCCAAGGGGGACTAGTCGGTTACAATGAGCAGTTCTTC.

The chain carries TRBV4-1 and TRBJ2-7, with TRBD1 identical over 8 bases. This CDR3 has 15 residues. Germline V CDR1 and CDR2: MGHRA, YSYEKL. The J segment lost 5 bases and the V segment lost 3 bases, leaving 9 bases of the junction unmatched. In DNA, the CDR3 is TGCGCCAGCAGCCAGGTGACAGGGGTGATCGACGAGCAGTACTTC. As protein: CASSQVTGVIDEQYF.

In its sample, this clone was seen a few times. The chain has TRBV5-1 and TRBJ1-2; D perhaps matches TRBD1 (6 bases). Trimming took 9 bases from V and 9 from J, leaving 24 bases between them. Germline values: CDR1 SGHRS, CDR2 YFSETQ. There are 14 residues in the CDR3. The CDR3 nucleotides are TGCGCCACCTCGACAGGCCCTCCGGAGGATCGCTACACCTTC. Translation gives CATSTGPPEDRYTF.

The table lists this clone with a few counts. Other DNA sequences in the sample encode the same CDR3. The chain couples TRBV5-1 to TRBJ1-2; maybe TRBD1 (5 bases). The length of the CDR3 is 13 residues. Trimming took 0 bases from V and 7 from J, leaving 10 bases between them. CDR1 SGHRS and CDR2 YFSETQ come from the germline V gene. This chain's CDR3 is CASSLGQGSGYTF. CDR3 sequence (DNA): TGCGCCAGCAGCTTGGGTCAGGGAAGTGGCTACACCTTC.